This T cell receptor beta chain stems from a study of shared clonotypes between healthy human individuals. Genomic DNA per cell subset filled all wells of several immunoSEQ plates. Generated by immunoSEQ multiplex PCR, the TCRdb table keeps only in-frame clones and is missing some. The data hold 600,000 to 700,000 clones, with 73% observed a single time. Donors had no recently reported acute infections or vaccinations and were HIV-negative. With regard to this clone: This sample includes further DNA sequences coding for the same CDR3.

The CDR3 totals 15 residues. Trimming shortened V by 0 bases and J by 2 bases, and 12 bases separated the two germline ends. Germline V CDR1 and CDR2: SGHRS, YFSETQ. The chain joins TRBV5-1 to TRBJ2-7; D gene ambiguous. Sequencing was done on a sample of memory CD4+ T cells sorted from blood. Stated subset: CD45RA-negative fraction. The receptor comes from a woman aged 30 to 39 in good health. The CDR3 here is CASSLEGQLAYEQYF. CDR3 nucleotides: TGCGCCAGCAGCTTGGAAGGCCAGCTAGCCTACGAGCAGTACTTC.